This T cell receptor beta chain emerged from a study of blood T cell repertoires in COVID-19. Per the original data handling: Nucleated cell number was recorded as an estimate derived from reference gene primer amplification. Libraries were prepared by immunoSEQ multiplex PCR; TCRdb keeps only in-frame clonotypes and omits some of them. The D gene and trimming were derived from the DNA, and the V and J assignments and clone size from that table. This sample has over 200,000 clones, with 70% to 90% found just once. The CDR3 is made up of 13 amino acids. Trimming pared 0 bases from V and 6 bases from J, leaving 10 bases between. Germline CDR1 is SGDLS and CDR2 is YYNGEE.

Sequenced material: PBMCs or T cells enriched from blood (not recorded which). The chain combines TRBV9 with TRBJ2-7; tentative D call: TRBD2 (5 bases). This TCR was sampled from a man younger than 45 who had recovered from COVID-19. The CDR3 spells CASSVATEGEQYF. Written as DNA, the CDR3 is TGTGCCAGCAGCGTAGCCACTGAGGGCGAGCAGTACTTC.